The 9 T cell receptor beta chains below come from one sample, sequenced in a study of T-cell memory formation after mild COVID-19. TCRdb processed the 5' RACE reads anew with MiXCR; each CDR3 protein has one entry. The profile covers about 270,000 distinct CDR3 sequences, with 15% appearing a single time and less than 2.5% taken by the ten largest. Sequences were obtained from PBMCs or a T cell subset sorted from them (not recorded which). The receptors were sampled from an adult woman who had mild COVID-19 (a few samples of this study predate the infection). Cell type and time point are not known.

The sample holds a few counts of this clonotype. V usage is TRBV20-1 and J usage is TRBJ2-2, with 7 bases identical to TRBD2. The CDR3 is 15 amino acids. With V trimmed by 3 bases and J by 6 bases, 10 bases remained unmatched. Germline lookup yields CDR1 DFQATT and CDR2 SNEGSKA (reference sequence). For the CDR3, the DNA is TGCAGTGCTAGGAGCGGACTAGATCACGCCGGGGAGCTGTTTTTT. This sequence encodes CSARSGLDHAGELFF.

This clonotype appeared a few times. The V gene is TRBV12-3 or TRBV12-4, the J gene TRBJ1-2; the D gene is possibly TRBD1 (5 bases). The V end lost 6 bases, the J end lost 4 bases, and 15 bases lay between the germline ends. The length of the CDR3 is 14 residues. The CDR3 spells CASSRGGGIYGYTF. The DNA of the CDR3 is TGTGCCAGCAGCCGCGGTGGGGGAATCTATGGCTACACCTTC.

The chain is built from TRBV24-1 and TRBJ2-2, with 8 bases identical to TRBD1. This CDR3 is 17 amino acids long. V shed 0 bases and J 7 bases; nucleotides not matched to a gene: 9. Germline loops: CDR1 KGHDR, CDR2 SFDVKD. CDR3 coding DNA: TGTGCCACCAGTGATTTGCTTCGGACAGGGTATGGCGGGGAGCTGTTTTTT. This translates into CATSDLLRTGYGGELFF.

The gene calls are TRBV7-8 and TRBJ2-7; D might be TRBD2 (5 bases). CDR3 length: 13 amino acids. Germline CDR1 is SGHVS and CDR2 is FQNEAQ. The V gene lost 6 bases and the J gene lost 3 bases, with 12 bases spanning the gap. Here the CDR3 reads CASRQEDFYEQYF. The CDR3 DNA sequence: TGTGCCAGCAGGCAGGAGGATTTCTACGAGCAGTACTTC.

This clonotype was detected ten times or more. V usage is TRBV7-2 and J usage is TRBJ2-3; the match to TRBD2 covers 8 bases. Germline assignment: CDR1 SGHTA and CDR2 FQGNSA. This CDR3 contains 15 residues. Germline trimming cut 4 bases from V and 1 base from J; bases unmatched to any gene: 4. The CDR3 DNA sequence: TGTGCCAGCAGCTCCGGACTAGCCCGCACAGATACGCAGTATTTT. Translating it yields CASSSGLARTDTQYF. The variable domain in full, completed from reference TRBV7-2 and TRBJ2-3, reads GAGVSQSPSNKVTEKGKDVELRCDPISGHTALYWYRQSLGQGLEFLIYFQGNSAPDKSGLPSDRFSAERTGGSVSTLTIQRTQQEDSAVYLCASSSGLARTDTQYFGPGTRLTVL.

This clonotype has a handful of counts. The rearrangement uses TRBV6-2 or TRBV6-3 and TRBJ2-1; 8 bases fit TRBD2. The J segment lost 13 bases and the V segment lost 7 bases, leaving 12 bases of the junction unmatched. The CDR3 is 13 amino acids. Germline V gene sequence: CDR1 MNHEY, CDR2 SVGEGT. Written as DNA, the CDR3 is TGTGCCAGCACCTCCACGGGGACTAGATCTCAGTTCTTC. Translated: CASTSTGTRSQFF.

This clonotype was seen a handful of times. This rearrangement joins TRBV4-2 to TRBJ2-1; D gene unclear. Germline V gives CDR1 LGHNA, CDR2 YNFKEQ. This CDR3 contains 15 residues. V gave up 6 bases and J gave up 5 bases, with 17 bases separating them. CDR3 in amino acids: CASRNDAAPNNEQFF. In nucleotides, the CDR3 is TGTGCCAGCAGAAACGACGCAGCGCCCAACAATGAGCAGTTCTTC.

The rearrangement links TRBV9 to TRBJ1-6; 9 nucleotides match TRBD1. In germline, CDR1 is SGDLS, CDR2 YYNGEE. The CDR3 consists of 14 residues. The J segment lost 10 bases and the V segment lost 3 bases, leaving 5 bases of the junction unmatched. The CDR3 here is CASSAGQGGSPLHF. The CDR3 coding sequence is TGTGCCAGCAGCGCGGGACAGGGTGGATCACCCCTCCACTTT.

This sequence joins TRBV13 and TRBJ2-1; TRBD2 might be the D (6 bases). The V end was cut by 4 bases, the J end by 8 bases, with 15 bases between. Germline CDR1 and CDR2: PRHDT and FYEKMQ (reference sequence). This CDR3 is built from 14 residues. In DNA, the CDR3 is TGTGCCAGCAGCTCATCGCCGTCTAGCGATGAGCAGTTCTTC. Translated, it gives CASSSSPSSDEQFF.